These T cell receptor beta chains were read from a single sample in a study of blood T cell repertoires in COVID-19. Profiled with immunoSEQ multiplex PCR; TCRdb holds only in-frame clones, not every one. Counted here are 200,000 to 250,000 clones, approximately 91% occurring once; the ten biggest clones make up roughly 6%. The sequencing input was peripheral blood. These receptors all come from a man aged 60 to 69 who had recovered from COVID-19. Both conserved end residues are part of each CDR3.

V: TRBV28; J: TRBJ2-5; length: 17; CDR3: CASRGTSGTKSGETQYF
V: TRBV14; J: TRBJ1-6; length: 16; CDR3: CASSKIAGTGNSPLHF
V: TRBV6-1; J: TRBJ1-5; length: 14; CDR3: CASSLDRVNQPQHF
V: TRBV11-2; J: TRBJ2-7; length: 14; CDR3: CASSLQGLSSEQYF
V: TRBV5-5; J: TRBJ2-2; length: 14; CDR3: CASSIKLYTGELFF
V: TRBV27; J: TRBJ1-6; length: 15; CDR3: CASSKDKYGGSPLHF
V: TRBV6-5; J: TRBJ2-7; length: 14; CDR3: CASSTGTGPYEQYF
V: TRBV18; J: TRBJ1-6; length: 15; CDR3: CASSLYGTLNSPLHF
V: TRBV10-3; J: TRBJ1-6; length: 15; CDR3: CAISGQAAYNSPLHF
V: TRBV5-5; J: TRBJ2-7; length: 17; CDR3: CASSLGSGTGSAYEQYF
V: TRBV5-6; J: TRBJ2-6; length: 15; CDR3: CASRSGLSGANVLTF
V: TRBV5-1; J: TRBJ1-2; length: 16; CDR3: CASSLDSGGANYGYTF
V: TRBV28; J: TRBJ2-7; length: 17; CDR3: CASSLTRVAGATYEQYF
V: TRBV5-5; J: TRBJ1-1; length: 15; CDR3: CASSWRGGGNTEAFF
V: TRBV4-1; J: TRBJ2-3; length: 17; CDR3: CASSQDFGTSGTDTQYF
V: TRBV7-2; J: TRBJ2-2; length: 16; CDR3: CASSLGGRGGTGELFF
V: TRBV29-1; J: TRBJ2-1; length: 12; CDR3: CSVRDFAGKQFF
V: TRBV7-9; J: TRBJ2-7; length: 12; CDR3: CASRSLEAEQYF
V: TRBV6-1; J: TRBJ2-7; length: 13; CDR3: CASSDRVTYEQYF
V: TRBV19; J: TRBJ2-5; length: 13; CDR3: CASSNRGRETQYF
V: TRBV6-6; J: TRBJ2-5; length: 13; CDR3: CASSWTGGETQYF
V: TRBV10-3; J: TRBJ2-1; length: 15; CDR3: CAISEPLRSDNEQFF
V: TRBV5-1; J: TRBJ1-1; length: 16; CDR3: CASSLEGRGRNTEAFF
V: TRBV10-1; J: TRBJ2-5; length: 12; CDR3: CASSDTGEEQYF
V: TRBV6-2/TRBV6-3; J: TRBJ1-5; length: 19; CDR3: CASSYRGRGVRNSNQPQHF
V: TRBV5-1; J: TRBJ1-2; length: 15; CDR3: CASSASGDVGYGYTF
V: TRBV6-2/TRBV6-3; J: TRBJ1-1; length: 14; CDR3: CASRYFSGAVEAFF
V: TRBV19; J: TRBJ2-3; length: 22; CDR3: CASSRGGRVLAGGQQSTDTQYF
V: TRBV5-1; J: TRBJ2-7; length: 15; CDR3: CASSLTGASSYEQYF
V: TRBV10-3; J: TRBJ2-3; length: 16; CDR3: CAISDRGKVGTDTQYF
V: TRBV2; J: TRBJ2-7; length: 15; CDR3: CASDSGQEALGEQYF
V: TRBV10-3; J: TRBJ2-3; length: 16; CDR3: CAISDWAGGSPDTQYF
V: TRBV5-1; J: TRBJ2-5; length: 15; CDR3: CASSSTGSAGETQYF
V: TRBV28; J: TRBJ2-3; length: 15; CDR3: CASSLIQGSTDTQYF
V: TRBV9; J: TRBJ1-5; length: 15; CDR3: CASSLGQGVNQPQHF
V: TRBV5-4; J: TRBJ2-3; length: 15; CDR3: CASSSGLAGGDTQYF
V: TRBV14; J: TRBJ1-1; length: 14; CDR3: CASSPFGGNTEAFF
V: TRBV6-5; J: TRBJ2-1; length: 13; CDR3: CASSYQDKYEQFF
V: TRBV25-1; J: TRBJ2-5; length: 15; CDR3: CASRTSGGDRETQYF
V: TRBV24-1; J: TRBJ2-5; length: 14; CDR3: CATSDPQTVETQYF
V: TRBV6-2/TRBV6-3; J: TRBJ1-5; length: 15; CDR3: CASSHPGQGNQPQHF
V: TRBV19; J: TRBJ2-5; length: 15; CDR3: CASASVSGKKETQYF
V: TRBV2; J: TRBJ2-7; length: 12; CDR3: CASSEQQYEQYF
V: TRBV7-2; J: TRBJ2-5; length: 16; CDR3: CASSLGNGGLQETQYF
V: TRBV15; J: TRBJ2-7; length: 15; CDR3: CATSSRDRGSYEQYF
V: TRBV7-3; J: TRBJ2-1; length: 15; CDR3: CASSPPGLEVNEQFF
V: TRBV27; J: TRBJ1-2; length: 11; CDR3: CASRQGWGYTF
V: TRBV12-5; J: TRBJ2-2; length: 16; CDR3: CASGLGRQGADGELFF